This T cell receptor (beta chain) was sequenced during a study of blood T cells in healthy people across ages. This clonotype was seen a few times. Germline-derived CDR1 and CDR2 are SGHTA and FQGNSA. Trimming left V 5 bases short and J 8 bases short, with 10 bases between. The CDR3 contains 12 residues. Primed by a sample-barcoded 5' primer and a J-beta primer mix, a second PCR proceeded for 7 to 11 cycles. Via MiXCR, TCRdb re-called the 5' RACE reads, giving one row per CDR3 protein. The sample records more than 650,000 distinct CDR3 sequences, roughly 20% being singletons. The specimen sequenced was blood. This receptor was taken from a man in his 70s in good health. V and J are TRBV7-2 and TRBJ2-1; D unclear. Here the CDR3 DNA reads TGTGCCAGCAGCCCTCGGTTTTATGAGCAGTTCTTC. As protein: CASSPRFYEQFF.